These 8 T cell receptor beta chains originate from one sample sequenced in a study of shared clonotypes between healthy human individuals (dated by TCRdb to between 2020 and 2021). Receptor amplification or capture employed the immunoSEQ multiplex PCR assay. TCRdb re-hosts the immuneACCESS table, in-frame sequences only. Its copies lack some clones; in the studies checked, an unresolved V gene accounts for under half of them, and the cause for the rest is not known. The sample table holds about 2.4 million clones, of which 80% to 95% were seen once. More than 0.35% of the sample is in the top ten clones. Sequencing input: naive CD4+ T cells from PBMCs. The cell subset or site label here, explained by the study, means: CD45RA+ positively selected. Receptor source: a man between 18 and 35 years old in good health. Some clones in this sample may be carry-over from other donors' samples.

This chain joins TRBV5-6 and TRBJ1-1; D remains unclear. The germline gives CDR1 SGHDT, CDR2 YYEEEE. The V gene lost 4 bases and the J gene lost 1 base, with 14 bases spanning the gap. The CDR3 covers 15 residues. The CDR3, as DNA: TGTGCCAGCAGCCCCGGTTTAGACCCGAACACTGAAGCTTTCTTT. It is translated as CASSPGLDPNTEAFF.

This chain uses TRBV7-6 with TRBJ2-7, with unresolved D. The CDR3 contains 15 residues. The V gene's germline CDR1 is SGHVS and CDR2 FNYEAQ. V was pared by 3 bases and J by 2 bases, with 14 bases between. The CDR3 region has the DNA TGTGCCAGCAGCTTTGGGGTGAGCTCGGCCTACGAGCAGTACTTC. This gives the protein CASSFGVSSAYEQYF. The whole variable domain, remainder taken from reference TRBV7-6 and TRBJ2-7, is GAGVSQSPRYKVTKRGQDVALRCDPISGHVSLYWYRQALGQGPEFLTYFNYEAQQDKSGLPNDRFSAERPEGSISTLTIQRTEQRDSAMYRCASSFGVSSAYEQYFGPGTRLTVT.

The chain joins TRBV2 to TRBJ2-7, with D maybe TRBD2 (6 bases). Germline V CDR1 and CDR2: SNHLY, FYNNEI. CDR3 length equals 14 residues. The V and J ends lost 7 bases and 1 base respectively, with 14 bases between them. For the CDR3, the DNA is TGTGCCAGCACCTTCGGGGGATCGTCCTACGAGCAGTACTTC. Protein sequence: CASTFGGSSYEQYF.

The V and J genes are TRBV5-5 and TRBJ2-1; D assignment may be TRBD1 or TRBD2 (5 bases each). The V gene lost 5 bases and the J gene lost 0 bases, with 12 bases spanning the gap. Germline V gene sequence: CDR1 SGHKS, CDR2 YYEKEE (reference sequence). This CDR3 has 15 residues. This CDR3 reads CASSGDETSYNEQFF. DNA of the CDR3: TGTGCCAGCAGTGGGGACGAAACCTCCTACAATGAGCAGTTCTTC. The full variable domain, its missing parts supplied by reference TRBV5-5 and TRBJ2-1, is DAGVTQSPTHLIKTRGQQVTLRCSPISGHKSVSWYQQVLGQGPQFIFQYYEKEERGRGNFPDRFSARQFPNYSSELNVNALLLGDSALYLCASSGDETSYNEQFFGPGTRLTVL.

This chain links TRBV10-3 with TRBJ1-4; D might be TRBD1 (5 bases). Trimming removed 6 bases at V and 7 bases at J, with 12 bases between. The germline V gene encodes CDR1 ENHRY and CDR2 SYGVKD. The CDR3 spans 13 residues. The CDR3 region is CAISQGRSEKLFF. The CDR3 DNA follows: TGTGCCATCAGCCAGGGTCGGAGTGAAAAACTGTTTTTT.

The CDR3 sequence is CASSFRAGGAGTEAFF. CDR3 coding DNA: TGCGCCAGCAGCTTTAGGGCAGGGGGCGCGGGAACTGAAGCTTTCTTT. The chain is built from TRBV5-1 and TRBJ1-1; TRBD1 matches 8 bases. The CDR3 is 16 amino acids. Losses at the gene ends were 2 bases for V and 5 bases for J; bases not matched to a gene: 11. CDR1 is SGHRS and CDR2 is YFSETQ in the germline V gene.

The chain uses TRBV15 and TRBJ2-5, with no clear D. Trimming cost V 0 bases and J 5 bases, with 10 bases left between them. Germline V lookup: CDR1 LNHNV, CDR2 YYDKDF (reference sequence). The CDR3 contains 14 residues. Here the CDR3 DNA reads TGTGCCACCAGCAGAGATAATGGGTATGAGACCCAGTACTTC. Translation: CATSRDNGYETQYF.

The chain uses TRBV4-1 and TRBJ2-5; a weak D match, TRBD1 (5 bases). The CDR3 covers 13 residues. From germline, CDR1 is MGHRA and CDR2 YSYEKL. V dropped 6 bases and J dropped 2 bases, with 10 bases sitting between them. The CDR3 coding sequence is TGCGCCAGCAGTAAGGGGCCTCAAGAGACCCAGTACTTC. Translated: CASSKGPQETQYF.